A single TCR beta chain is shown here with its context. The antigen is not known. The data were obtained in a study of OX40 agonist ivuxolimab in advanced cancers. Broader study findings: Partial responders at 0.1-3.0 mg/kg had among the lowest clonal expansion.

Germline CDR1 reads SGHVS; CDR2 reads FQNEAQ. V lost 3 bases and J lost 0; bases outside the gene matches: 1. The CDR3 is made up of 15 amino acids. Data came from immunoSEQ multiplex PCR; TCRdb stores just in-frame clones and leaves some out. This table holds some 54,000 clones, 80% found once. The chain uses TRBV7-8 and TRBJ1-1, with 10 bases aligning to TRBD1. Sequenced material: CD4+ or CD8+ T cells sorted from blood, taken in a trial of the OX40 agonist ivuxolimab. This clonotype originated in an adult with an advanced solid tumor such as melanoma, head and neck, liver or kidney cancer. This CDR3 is CASSLGQGLNTEAFF. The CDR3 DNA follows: TGTGCCAGCAGCTTGGGACAGGGGCTGAACACTGAAGCTTTCTTT.